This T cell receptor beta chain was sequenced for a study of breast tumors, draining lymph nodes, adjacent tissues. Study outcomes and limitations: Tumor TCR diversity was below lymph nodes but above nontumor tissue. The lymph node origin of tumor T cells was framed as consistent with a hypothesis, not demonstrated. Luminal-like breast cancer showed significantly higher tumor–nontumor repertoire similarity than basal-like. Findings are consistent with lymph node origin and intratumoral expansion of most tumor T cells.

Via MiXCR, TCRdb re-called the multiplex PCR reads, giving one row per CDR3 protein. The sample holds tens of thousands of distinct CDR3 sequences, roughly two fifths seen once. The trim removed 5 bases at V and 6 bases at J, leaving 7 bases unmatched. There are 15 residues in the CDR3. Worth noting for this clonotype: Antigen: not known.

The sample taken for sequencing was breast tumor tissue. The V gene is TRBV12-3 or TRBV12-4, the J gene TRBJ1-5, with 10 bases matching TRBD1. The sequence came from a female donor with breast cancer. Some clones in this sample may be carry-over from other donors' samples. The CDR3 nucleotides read TGTGCCAGCAGTCAGACAGGGGGCTATAGTCAGCCCCAGCATTTT. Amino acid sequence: CASSQTGGYSQPQHF.